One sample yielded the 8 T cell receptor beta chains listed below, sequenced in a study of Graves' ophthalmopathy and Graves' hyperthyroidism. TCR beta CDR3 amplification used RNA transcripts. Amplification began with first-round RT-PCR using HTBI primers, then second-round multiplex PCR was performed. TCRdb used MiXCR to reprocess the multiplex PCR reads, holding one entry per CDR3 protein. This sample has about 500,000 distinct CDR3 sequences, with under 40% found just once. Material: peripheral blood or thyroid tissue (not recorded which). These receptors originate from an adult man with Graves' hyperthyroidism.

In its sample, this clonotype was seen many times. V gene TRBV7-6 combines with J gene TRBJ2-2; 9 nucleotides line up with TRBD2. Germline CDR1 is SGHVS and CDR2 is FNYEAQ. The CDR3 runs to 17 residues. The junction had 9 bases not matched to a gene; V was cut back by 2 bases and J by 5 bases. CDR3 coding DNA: TGTGCCAGCAGCTTAATCCCTAGCGGGGCTGCTACCGGGGAGCTGTTTTTT. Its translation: CASSLIPSGAATGELFF.

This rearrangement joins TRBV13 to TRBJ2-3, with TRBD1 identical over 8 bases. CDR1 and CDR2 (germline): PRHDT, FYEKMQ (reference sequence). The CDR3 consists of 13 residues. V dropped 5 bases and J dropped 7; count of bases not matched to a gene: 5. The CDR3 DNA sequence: TGTGCCAGCAGCCAAGACAGGGGACATACGCAGTATTTT. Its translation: CASSQDRGHTQYF.

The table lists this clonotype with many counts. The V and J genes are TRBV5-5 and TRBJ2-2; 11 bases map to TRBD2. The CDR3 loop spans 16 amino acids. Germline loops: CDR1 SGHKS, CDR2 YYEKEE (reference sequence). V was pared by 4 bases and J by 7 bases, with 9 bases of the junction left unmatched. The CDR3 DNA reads TGTGCCAGCAGCACCAGGACTAGCGGGTTAGACGGGGAGCTGTTTTTT. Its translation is CASSTRTSGLDGELFF.

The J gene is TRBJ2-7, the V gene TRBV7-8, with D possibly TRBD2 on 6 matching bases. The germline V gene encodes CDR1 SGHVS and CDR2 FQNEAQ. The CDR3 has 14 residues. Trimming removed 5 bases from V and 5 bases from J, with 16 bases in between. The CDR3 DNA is TGTGCCAGCAGCCTGGGACCCGGGAGCGACGAGCAGTACTTC. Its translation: CASSLGPGSDEQYF.

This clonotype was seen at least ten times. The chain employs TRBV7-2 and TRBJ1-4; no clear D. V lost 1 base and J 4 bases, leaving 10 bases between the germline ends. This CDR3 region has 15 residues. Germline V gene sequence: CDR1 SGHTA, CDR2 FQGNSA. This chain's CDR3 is CASSLDGPLNEKLFF. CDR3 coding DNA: TGTGCCAGCAGCTTAGACGGACCCCTTAATGAAAAACTGTTTTTT. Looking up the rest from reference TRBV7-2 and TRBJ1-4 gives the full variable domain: GAGVSQSPSNKVTEKGKDVELRCDPISGHTALYWYRQSLGQGLEFLIYFQGNSAPDKSGLPSDRFSAERTGGSVSTLTIQRTQQEDSAVYLCASSLDGPLNEKLFFGSGTQLSVL.

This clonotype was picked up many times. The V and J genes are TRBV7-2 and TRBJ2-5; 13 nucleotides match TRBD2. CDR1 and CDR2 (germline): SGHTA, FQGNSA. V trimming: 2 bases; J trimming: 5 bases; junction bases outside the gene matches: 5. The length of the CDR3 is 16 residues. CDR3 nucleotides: TGTGCCAGCAGCTTACGCTGGACTAGCGGGGGTGAGACCCAGTACTTC. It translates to CASSLRWTSGGETQYF.

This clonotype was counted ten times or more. The CDR3 bases are TGTGCCAGTAGTATCCCAGAATATAGCAATCAGCCCCAGCATTTT. It yields the protein CASSIPEYSNQPQHF. This chain joins TRBV19 and TRBJ1-5; D uncertain. The V end lost 3 bases, the J end lost 0 bases, and 9 bases lay between the germline ends. Germline CDR1 reads LNHDA; CDR2 reads SQIVND (reference sequence). This CDR3 contains 15 residues.

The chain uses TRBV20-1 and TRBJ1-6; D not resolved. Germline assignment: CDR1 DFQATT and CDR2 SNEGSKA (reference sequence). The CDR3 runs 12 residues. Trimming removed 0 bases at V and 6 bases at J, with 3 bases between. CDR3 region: CSARDLNSPLHF. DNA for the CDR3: TGCAGTGCTAGAGACCTTAATTCACCCCTCCACTTT.